This T cell receptor beta chain was found in a study of shared clonotypes between healthy human individuals. Germline lookup yields CDR1 GTSNPN and CDR2 SVGIG (reference sequence). Trimming took 3 bases from V and 0 from J, leaving 12 bases between them. This CDR3 is built from 15 residues. The data were produced by immunoSEQ multiplex PCR, yet TCRdb's version contains in-frame clones alone and is incomplete. The table lists millions of clones, over 90% of them singletons. This TCR was sampled from a man between 18 and 29 years old in good health. Some clones in this sample may be carry-over from other donors' samples. The chain couples TRBV30 to TRBJ2-1, with D perhaps TRBD1 or TRBD2 (5 bases each). Sequencing input: naive CD4+ T cells from PBMCs. The subset here: CD45RA+ positively selected. The CDR3 spells CAWSGTRSSYNEQFF. The CDR3 nucleotides read TGTGCCTGGAGCGGGACCCGGAGCTCCTACAATGAGCAGTTCTTC.